The 3 T cell receptor beta chains given below trace back to one sample, sequenced in a study of blood T cell repertoires in COVID-19. Using immunoSEQ multiplex PCR, the repertoire was profiled, and TCRdb retains in-frame clones only, with some absent. The data show 150,000 to 200,000 clones, approximately 87% seen once. Sequenced sample: peripheral blood. Every receptor here comes from a man between 65 and 85 years old with active or convalescent COVID-19.

CDR3 DNA sequence: TGTGCCAGCAGCCAGGTGAGCTCTGGAAACACCATATATTTT. Residues: CASSQVSSGNTIYF. The chain couples TRBV16 to TRBJ1-3; D is unresolved. CDR3 length: 14 amino acids. Trimming took off 3 bases at V and 0 bases at J, with 6 bases between the two ends. Germline values: CDR1 KGHSY, CDR2 FQNENV.

V is TRBV5-6 and J is TRBJ1-2, with D uncertain. The CDR3 spans 13 residues. Trimming removed 3 bases at V and 8 bases at J, with 14 bases between. Germline V CDR1 and CDR2: SGHDT, YYEEEE. This CDR3 is CASSWETRQGYTF. CDR3 coding DNA: TGTGCCAGCAGCTGGGAGACACGCCAAGGCTACACCTTC. The full variable domain, with the rest looked up from reference TRBV5-6 and TRBJ1-2, is DAGVTQSPTHLIKTRGQQVTLRCSPKSGHDTVSWYQQALGQGPQFIFQYYEEEERQRGNFPDRFSGHQFPNYSSELNVNALLLGDSALYLCASSWETRQGYTFGSGTRLTVV.

This clone was detected only once. The same CDR3 can be traced to other DNA sequences in this sample. The chain recombines TRBV27 with TRBJ2-7; D is possibly TRBD2 (7 bases). The germline V gene encodes CDR1 MNHEY and CDR2 SMNVEV (reference sequence). The CDR3 has 13 amino acids. The germline V and J ends were trimmed by 1 base and 6 bases, with 10 bases remaining between them. In nucleotides, the CDR3 is TGTGCCAGCAGTTTATGGGGGGGGCGCGAGCAGTACTTC. This encodes CASSLWGGREQYF.